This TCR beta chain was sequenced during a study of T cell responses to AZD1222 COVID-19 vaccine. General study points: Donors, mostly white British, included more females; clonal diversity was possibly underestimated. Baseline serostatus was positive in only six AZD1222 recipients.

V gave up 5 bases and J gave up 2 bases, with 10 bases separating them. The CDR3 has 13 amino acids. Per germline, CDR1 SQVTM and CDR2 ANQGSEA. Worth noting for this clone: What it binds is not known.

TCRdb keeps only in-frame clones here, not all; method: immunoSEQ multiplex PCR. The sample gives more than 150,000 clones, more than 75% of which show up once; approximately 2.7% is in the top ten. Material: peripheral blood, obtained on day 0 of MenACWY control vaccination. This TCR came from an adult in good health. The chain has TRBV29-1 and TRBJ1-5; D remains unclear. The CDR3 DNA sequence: TGCAGCGTTCGGGTGGAGGGCAATCAGCCCCAGCATTTT. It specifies CSVRVEGNQPQHF.